The T cell receptor beta chain described here comes from a study of T cells in Graves' hyperthyroidism and ophthalmopathy. Study summary: Upon initial diagnosis and before any treatment, peripheral blood was collected.

This clonotype was recorded at least ten times. The CDR3 regions of TCR beta were amplified from RNA transcripts. Initially, a first-round RT-PCR of the TCR CDR3 employed the HTBI primer set. TCRdb itself ran the multiplex PCR reads through MiXCR, one entry per CDR3 protein. The sample yields about 290,000 distinct CDR3 sequences, approximately 16% seen once. The sequenced sample consisted of blood. This receptor was taken from a woman between 45 and 60 years old with Graves' hyperthyroidism that later progressed to Graves' ophthalmopathy.

CDR3 sequence: CSARDLRLAVYNEQFF. For the CDR3, the DNA is TGCAGTGCTAGAGATCTACGACTAGCGGTGTACAATGAGCAGTTCTTC. This chain links TRBV20-1 with TRBJ2-1, with TRBD2 matching over 9 bases. The germline CDR1 and CDR2 sequences are DFQATT and SNEGSKA (reference sequence). Germline trimming cut 0 bases from V and 4 bases from J; bases unmatched to any gene: 7. This CDR3 has 16 amino acids.